This passage covers 11 T cell receptor beta chains from one sample sequenced in a study of regulatory T cells in long-lasting Graves disease. The time point: newly diagnosed GD, antithyroid drugs for less than 3 months. From RNA extracted from PBMCs, the TCR library was made. In building TCR beta libraries, iRepertoire HTBI primers were used together with Arm-PCR of CDR3 regions. TCRdb reanalysed the multiplex PCR reads using MiXCR and keeps one entry per CDR3 protein. Of 530,000 or so distinct CDR3 sequences listed, less than 15% were seen once; the top ten hold over 7.5%. This sample also appeared in a second study, on T cells in Graves' hyperthyroidism and ophthalmopathy.

This sample comprised peripheral blood mononuclear cells (PBMCs), obtained at new diagnosis, from a patient treated with antithyroid drugs. The receptors were sampled from a man aged 30-40 years with Graves disease.

This clonotype was seen ten or more times. The chain couples TRBV11-3 to TRBJ2-2, with 10 nucleotides matching TRBD1. The germline gives CDR1 SGHNT, CDR2 YENEEA. Trimming removed 5 bases from V and 4 bases from J; junction bases left unmatched: 16. There are 19 residues in the CDR3. The CDR3 DNA reads as TGTGCCAGCAGCGGAAGAATGGGACAGGGGACAAGCCGCACCGGGGAGCTGTTTTTT. Translated, it gives CASSGRMGQGTSRTGELFF.

With regard to this clonotype: A much more abundant neighbour one base away suggests this may be a read error. The J gene is TRBJ2-3, the V gene TRBV7-9; D could derive from TRBD1 or TRBD2 (5 bases each). Per the germline V gene, CDR1 is SEHNR and CDR2 is FQNEAQ (reference sequence). The CDR3 loop spans 16 amino acids. The CDR3 nucleotides are TGTGTCAGCACCTCGGGACGGAAAACCAGCACAGATACGCAGTATTTT. As protein: CVSTSGRKTSTDTQYF.

This clonotype was recorded a few times. This chain links TRBV6-1 with TRBJ2-3; D remains unclear. Germline V gene data show CDR1 as MNHNS and CDR2 as SASEGT. CDR3 length equals 13 residues. V dropped 4 bases and J dropped 1 base, with 6 bases sitting between them. CDR3: CASSVVRTDTQYF. The CDR3 DNA reads TGTGCCAGCAGTGTGGTTCGCACAGATACGCAGTATTTT.

Many counts were recorded for this clonotype. The rearrangement uses TRBV29-1 and TRBJ2-3; TRBD1 is a possible D gene (5 bases). CDR3 length: 11 amino acids. Germline V gene data show CDR1 as SQVTM and CDR2 as ANQGSEA. V shed 5 bases and J shed 7 bases, with 10 bases lying between them. The CDR3 nucleotides are TGCAGCGTTAACCCAGGGAATACGCAGTATTTT. Translating it yields CSVNPGNTQYF.

In its sample, this clonotype was seen many times. The gene calls are TRBV20-1 and TRBJ2-7; 11 bases line up with TRBD2. The CDR3 contains 13 residues. CDR1 and CDR2 (germline): DFQATT, SNEGSKA (reference sequence). The ends lost 4 bases at V and 3 bases at J; junction bases unmatched: 2. The CDR3 region is CSATGTSGYEQYF. The CDR3 coding sequence is TGCAGTGCTACCGGGACTAGCGGCTACGAGCAGTACTTC.

This clonotype was recorded a few times. The rearrangement uses TRBV20-1 and TRBJ2-7; 9 nucleotides match TRBD1. V shed 5 bases and J 1 base; nucleotides not matched to a gene: 6. CDR1 DFQATT and CDR2 SNEGSKA come from the germline V gene (reference sequence). The CDR3 has 14 amino acids. The CDR3 sequence: CSAEGDRASYEQYF. The CDR3 nucleotides read TGCAGTGCTGAGGGGGACAGGGCTTCCTACGAGCAGTACTTC.

There are a few counts of this clonotype. The V call is TRBV11-3, the J call TRBJ2-2; 7 nucleotides line up with TRBD1. This CDR3 has 14 amino acids. The V and J ends lost 5 bases and 6 bases, in that order; junction bases with no gene match: 6. Germline V gene lookup returns CDR1 SGHNT and CDR2 YENEEA. The CDR3 DNA reads as TGTGCCAGCAGCCAGGGGGAAAGCGCCGGGGAGCTGTTTTTT. Translation: CASSQGESAGELFF.

This clonotype has at least ten counts. The J gene is TRBJ2-7, the V gene TRBV14, with D possibly being TRBD1 (5 bases). V dropped 1 base and J dropped 5 bases, with 15 bases sitting between them. In germline, CDR1 is SGHDN, CDR2 FVKESK. The CDR3 length is 15 residues. The CDR3 sequence: CASSQGRATGDEQYF. The DNA of the CDR3 is TGTGCCAGCAGCCAAGGCAGGGCGACTGGGGACGAGCAGTACTTC.

This clonotype has just a few counts. The chain employs TRBV10-3 and TRBJ1-1; D is uncertain. Trimming removed 9 bases from V and 2 bases from J, with 13 bases in between. CDR1 and CDR2 (germline): ENHRY, SYGVKD. The CDR3 is 13 amino acids. The CDR3 protein is CAMQRQTNTEAFF. CDR3 DNA: TGTGCCATGCAACGGCAGACTAACACTGAAGCTTTCTTT.

This clonotype was observed many times. At one end the junction does not follow the germline gene, possibly because of a read error. The CDR3 reads CASSENPGLPESEF. Here the CDR3 DNA reads TGTGCCAGCAGTGAGAATCCGGGACTACCAGAGTCGGAGTTC. V and J are TRBV6-1 and TRBJ2-4, with 7 nucleotides matching TRBD2. CDR3 length equals 14 residues. The V gene's germline CDR1 is MNHNS and CDR2 SASEGT.

Comments on this clonotype: A single base separates this from a much larger clone, so it may be a read error. The chain combines TRBV6-2 or TRBV6-3 with TRBJ2-2; TRBD2 matches at 10 bases. This CDR3 has 16 residues. Germline V gene sequence: CDR1 MNHEY, CDR2 SVGEGT. V lost 6 bases and J lost 6; bases outside the gene matches: 10. This CDR3 reads CASSRGTSAQAGELFF. CDR3 DNA: TGTGCCAGCAGCCGGGGGACTAGCGCACAGGCCGGGGAGCTGTTTTTT.